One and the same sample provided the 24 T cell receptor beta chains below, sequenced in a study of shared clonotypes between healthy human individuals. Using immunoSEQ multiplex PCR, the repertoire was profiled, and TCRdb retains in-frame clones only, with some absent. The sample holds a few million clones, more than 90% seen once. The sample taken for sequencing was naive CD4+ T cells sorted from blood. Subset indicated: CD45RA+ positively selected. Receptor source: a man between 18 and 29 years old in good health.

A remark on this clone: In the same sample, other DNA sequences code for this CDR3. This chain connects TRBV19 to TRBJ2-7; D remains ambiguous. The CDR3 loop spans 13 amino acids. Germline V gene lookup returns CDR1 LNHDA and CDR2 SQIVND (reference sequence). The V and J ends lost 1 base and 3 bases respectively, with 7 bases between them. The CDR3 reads CASSIGHLYEQYF. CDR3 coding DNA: TGTGCCAGTAGTATAGGACATCTCTACGAGCAGTACTTC.

The CDR3 spells CAISDLGEQFF. The CDR3 nucleotides are TGTGCCATCAGTGATCTAGGCGAGCAGTTCTTC. The genes are TRBV10-3 and TRBJ2-1; no clear D gene. This CDR3 contains 11 residues. V shed 3 bases and J shed 10 bases, with 7 bases lying between them. Per germline, CDR1 ENHRY and CDR2 SYGVKD.

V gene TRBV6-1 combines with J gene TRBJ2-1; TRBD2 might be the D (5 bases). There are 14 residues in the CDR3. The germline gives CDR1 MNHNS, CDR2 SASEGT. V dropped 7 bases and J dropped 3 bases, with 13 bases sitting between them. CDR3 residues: CASTSGEGYNEQFF. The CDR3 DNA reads TGTGCCAGCACATCCGGAGAGGGCTACAATGAGCAGTTCTTC.

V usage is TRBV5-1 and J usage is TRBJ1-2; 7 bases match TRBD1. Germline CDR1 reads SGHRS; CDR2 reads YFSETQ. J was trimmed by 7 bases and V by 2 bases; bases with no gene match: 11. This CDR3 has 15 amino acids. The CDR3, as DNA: TGCGCCAGCAGCTTTGATGGAGGGGGCGAGGGTGGCTACACCTTC. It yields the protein CASSFDGGGEGGYTF.

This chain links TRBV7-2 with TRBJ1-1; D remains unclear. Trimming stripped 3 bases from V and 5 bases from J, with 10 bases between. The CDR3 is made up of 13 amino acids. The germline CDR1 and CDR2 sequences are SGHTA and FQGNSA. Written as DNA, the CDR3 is TGTGCCAGCAGCTTTGCTGCGGGGACTGAAGCTTTCTTT. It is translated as CASSFAAGTEAFF. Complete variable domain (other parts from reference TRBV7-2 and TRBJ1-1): GAGVSQSPSNKVTEKGKDVELRCDPISGHTALYWYRQSLGQGLEFLIYFQGNSAPDKSGLPSDRFSAERTGGSVSTLTIQRTQQEDSAVYLCASSFAAGTEAFFGQGTRLTVV.

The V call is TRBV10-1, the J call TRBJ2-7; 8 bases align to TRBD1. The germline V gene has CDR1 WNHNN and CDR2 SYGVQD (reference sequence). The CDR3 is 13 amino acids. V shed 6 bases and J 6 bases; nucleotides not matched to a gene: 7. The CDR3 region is CASSPTGAGEQYF. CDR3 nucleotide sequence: TGCGCCAGCAGCCCGACAGGGGCGGGCGAGCAGTACTTC.

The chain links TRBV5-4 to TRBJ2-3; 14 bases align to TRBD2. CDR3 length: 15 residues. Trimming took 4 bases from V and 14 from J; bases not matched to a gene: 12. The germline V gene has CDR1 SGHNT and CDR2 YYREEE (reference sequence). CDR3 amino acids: CASSIGTSGGRGWYF. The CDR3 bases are TGTGCCAGCAGCATCGGGACTAGCGGGGGAAGGGGATGGTATTTT.

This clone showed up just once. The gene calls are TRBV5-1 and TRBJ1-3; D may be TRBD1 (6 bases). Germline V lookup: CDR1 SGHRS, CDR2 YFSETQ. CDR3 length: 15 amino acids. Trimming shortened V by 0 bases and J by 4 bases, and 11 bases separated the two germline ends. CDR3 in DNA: TGCGCCAGCAGCTTGGAGGGGGGCGAGGGAAACACCATATATTTT. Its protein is CASSLEGGEGNTIYF. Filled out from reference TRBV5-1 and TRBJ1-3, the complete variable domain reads KAGVTQTPRYLIKTRGQQVTLSCSPISGHRSVSWYQQTPGQGLQFLFEYFSETQRNKGNFPGRFSGRQFSNSRSEMNVSTLELGDSALYLCASSLEGGEGNTIYFGEGSWLTVV.

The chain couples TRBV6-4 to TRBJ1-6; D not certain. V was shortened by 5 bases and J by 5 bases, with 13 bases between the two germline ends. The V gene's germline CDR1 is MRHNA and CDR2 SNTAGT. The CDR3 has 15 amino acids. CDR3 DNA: TGTGCCAGCAGTCTGGGTGGAAGGAATAATTCACCCCTCCACTTT. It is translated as CASSLGGRNNSPLHF.

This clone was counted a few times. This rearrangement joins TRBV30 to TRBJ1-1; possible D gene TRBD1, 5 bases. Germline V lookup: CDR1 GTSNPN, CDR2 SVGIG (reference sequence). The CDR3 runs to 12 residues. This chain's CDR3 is CAPAQEGTEAFF. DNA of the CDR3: TGTGCACCCGCACAGGAGGGGACTGAAGCTTTCTTT.

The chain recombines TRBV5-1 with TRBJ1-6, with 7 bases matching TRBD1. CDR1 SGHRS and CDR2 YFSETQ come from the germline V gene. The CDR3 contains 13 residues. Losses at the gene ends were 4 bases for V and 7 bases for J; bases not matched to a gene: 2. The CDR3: CASSPQGNSPLHF. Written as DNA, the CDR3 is TGCGCCAGCAGCCCACAGGGGAATTCACCCCTCCACTTT.

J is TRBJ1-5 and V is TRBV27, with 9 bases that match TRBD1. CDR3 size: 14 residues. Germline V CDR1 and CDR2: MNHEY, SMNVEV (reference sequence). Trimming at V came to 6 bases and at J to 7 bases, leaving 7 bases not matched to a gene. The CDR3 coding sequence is TGTGCCAGCAGGACAGGGGGATTGGGACAGCCCCAGCATTTT. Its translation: CASRTGGLGQPQHF.

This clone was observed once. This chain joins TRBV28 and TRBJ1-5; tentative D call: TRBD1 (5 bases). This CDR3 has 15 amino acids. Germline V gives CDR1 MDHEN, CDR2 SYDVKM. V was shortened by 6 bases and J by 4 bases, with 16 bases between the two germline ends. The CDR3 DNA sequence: TGTGCCAGCAGAGTCTTCGGGGGGGAGAATCAGCCCCAGCATTTT. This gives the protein CASRVFGGENQPQHF.

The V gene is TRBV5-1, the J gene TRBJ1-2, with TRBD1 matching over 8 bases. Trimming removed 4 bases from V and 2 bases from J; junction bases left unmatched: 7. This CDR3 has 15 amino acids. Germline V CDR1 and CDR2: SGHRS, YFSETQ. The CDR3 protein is CASSPRTGRNYGYTF. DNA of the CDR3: TGCGCCAGCAGCCCGAGGACAGGGAGAAACTATGGCTACACCTTC.

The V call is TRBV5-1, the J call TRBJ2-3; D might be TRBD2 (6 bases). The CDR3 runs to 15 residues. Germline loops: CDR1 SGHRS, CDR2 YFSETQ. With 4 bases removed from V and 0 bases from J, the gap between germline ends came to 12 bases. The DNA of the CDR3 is TGCGCCAGCAGCCCCAGGAGGGGTAGCACAGATACGCAGTATTTT. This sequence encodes CASSPRRGSTDTQYF.

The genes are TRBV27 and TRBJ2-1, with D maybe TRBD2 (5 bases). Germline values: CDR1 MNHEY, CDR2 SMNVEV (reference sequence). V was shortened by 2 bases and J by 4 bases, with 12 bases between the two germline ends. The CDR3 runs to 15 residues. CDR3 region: CASSLEGRAYNEQFF. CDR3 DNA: TGTGCCAGCAGTTTAGAGGGTCGTGCGTACAATGAGCAGTTCTTC.

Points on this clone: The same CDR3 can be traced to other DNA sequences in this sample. The CDR3 coding sequence is TGTGCCTGGAGTGTGGGGGGTAGCTCCTACAATGAGCAGTTCTTC. Protein product: CAWSVGGSSYNEQFF. The chain combines TRBV30 with TRBJ2-1; D might be TRBD2 (6 bases). V shed 0 bases and J shed 0 bases, with 9 bases lying between them. The CDR3 is 15 residues long. Germline V lookup: CDR1 GTSNPN, CDR2 SVGIG (reference sequence).

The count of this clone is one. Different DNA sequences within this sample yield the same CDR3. CDR3: CASSLAGTTQETQYF. The CDR3 coding sequence is TGCGCCAGCAGCTTGGCCGGGACTACCCAAGAGACCCAGTACTTC. The chain has TRBV5-1 and TRBJ2-5; 7 bases match TRBD2. The CDR3 spans 15 residues. V gave up 0 bases and J gave up 1 base; unmatched junction bases: 3. Germline-derived CDR1 and CDR2 are SGHRS and YFSETQ.

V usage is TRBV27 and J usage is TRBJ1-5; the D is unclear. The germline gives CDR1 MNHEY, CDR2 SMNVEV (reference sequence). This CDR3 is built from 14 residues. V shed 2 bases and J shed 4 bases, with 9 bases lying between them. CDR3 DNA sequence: TGTGCCAGCAGTTTACGCCCCAGTAATCAGCCCCAGCATTTT. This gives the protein CASSLRPSNQPQHF.

The CDR3, as DNA: TGTGCCAGCAGCCTCGGGACAGGGGGCCGGGAGACCCAGTACTTC. Residues: CASSLGTGGRETQYF. The V gene is TRBV6-5, the J gene TRBJ2-5; 12 bases are shared with TRBD1. The V gene's germline CDR1 is MNHEY and CDR2 SVGAGI. V shed 6 bases and J 5 bases; nucleotides not matched to a gene: 7. This CDR3 has 15 residues.

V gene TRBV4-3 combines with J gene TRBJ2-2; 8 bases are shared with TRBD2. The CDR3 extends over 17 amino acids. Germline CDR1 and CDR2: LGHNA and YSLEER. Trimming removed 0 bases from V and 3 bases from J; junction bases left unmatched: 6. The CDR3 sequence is CASSQDSSGSYTGELFF. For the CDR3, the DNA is TGCGCCAGCAGCCAAGATTCTAGCGGGTCCTACACCGGGGAGCTGTTTTTT.

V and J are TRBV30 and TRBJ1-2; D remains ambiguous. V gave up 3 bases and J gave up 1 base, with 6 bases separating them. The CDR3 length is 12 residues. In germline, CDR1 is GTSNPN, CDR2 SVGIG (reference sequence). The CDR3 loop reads CAWSTVNYGYTF. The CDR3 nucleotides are TGTGCCTGGAGCACAGTTAACTATGGCTACACCTTC. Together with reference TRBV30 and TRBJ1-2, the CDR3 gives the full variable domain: SQTIHQWPATLVQPVGSPLSLECTVEGTSNPNLYWYRQAAGRGLQLLFYSVGIGQISSEVPQNLSASRPQDRQFILSSKKLLLSDSGFYLCAWSTVNYGYTFGSGTRLTVV.

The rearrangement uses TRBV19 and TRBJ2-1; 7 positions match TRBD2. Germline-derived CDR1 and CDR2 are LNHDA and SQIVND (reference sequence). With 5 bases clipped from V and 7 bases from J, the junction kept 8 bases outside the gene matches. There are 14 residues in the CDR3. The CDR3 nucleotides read TGTGCCAGTAGTTCTACGCGGGGGAGGAATGAGCAGTTCTTC. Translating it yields CASSSTRGRNEQFF.

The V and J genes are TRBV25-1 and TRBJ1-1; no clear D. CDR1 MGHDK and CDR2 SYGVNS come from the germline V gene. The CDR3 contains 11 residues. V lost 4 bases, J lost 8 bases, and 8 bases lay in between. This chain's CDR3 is CASSASAEAFF. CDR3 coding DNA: TGTGCCAGCAGTGCGTCCGCCGAAGCTTTCTTT.